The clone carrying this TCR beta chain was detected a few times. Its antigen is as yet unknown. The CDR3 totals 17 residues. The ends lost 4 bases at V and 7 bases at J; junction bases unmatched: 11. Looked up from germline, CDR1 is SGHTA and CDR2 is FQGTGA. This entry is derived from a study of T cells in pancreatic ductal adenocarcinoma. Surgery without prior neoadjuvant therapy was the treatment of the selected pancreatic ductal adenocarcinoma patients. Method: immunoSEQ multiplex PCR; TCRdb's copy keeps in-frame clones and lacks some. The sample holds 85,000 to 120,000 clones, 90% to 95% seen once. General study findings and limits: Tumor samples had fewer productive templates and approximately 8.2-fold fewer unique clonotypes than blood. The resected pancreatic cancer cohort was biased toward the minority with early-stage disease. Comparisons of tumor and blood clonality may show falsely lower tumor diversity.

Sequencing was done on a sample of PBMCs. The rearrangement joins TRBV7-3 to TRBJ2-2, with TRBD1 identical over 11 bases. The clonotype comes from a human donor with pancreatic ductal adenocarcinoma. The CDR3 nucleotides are TGTGCCAGCAGCTCTACCCCGGACAGGGGGCGGGTCGGGGAGCTGTTTTTT. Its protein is CASSSTPDRGRVGELFF.